One and the same sample provided the 31 T cell receptor beta chains below, sequenced in a study of T cell responses to AZD1222 COVID-19 vaccine. Assay used: immunoSEQ multiplex PCR; TCRdb lists only in-frame clones, some missing. The table lists more than 150,000 clones, 92% of them singletons. The material sequenced was peripheral blood, taken on day 0 of AZD1222 vaccination. The receptors come from an adult in good health.

The chain recombines TRBV19 with TRBJ2-1; 11 bases map to TRBD2. Unmatched junction bases numbered 7, after V lost 3 bases and J lost 9 bases. CDR1 is LNHDA and CDR2 is SQIVND in the germline V gene (reference sequence). The CDR3 length is 15 residues. As DNA, the CDR3 is TGTGCCAGTAGTATCAGACTAGCGGGAAGTGGTGAGCAGTTCTTC. Protein: CASSIRLAGSGEQFF.

The chain joins TRBV24-1 to TRBJ2-1; 14 bases match TRBD2. Germline CDR1 and CDR2: KGHDR and SFDVKD. This CDR3 has 16 residues. Losses at the gene ends were 4 bases for V and 9 bases for J; bases not matched to a gene: 7. The CDR3 sequence: CATSESGLAGEGEQFF. CDR3 in DNA: TGTGCCACCAGTGAATCGGGACTAGCGGGAGAGGGTGAGCAGTTCTTC.

V is TRBV7-6 and J is TRBJ2-2; D might be TRBD2 (6 bases). Trimming stripped 3 bases from V and 7 bases from J, with 12 bases between. Germline V gene sequence: CDR1 SGHVS, CDR2 FNYEAQ. The CDR3 is made up of 14 amino acids. The DNA for the CDR3 is TGTGCCAGCAGCTTGGAGGGTTTCGGCGGGGAGCTGTTTTTT. This codes for CASSLEGFGGELFF.

The chain has TRBV9 and TRBJ1-3; TRBD1 matches at 8 bases. In germline, CDR1 is SGDLS, CDR2 YYNGEE. V lost 0 bases, J lost 3 bases, and 5 bases stayed unmatched. The CDR3 extends over 16 amino acids. The DNA of the CDR3 is TGTGCCAGCAGCGTAGAAGGACAGGGCGGTGGAAACACCATATATTTT. This encodes CASSVEGQGGGNTIYF.

The rearrangement joins TRBV15 to TRBJ1-1, with D unclear. CDR1 is LNHNV and CDR2 is YYDKDF in the germline V gene (reference sequence). Trimming removed 4 bases at V and 4 bases at J, with 13 bases between. The CDR3 is made up of 14 amino acids. CDR3 sequence (DNA): TGTGCCACCAGCAATAACTTAGTCGGCACTGAAGCTTTCTTT. Protein: CATSNNLVGTEAFF.

This clone was picked up one time. This sequence joins TRBV19 and TRBJ1-3; 7 bases are a match to TRBD1. Trimming took 5 bases from V and 5 from J; bases not matched to a gene: 12. The length of the CDR3 is 16 residues. The germline gives CDR1 LNHDA, CDR2 SQIVND (reference sequence). The CDR3 sequence is CASSFDRAISRNTIYF. The CDR3 DNA reads as TGTGCCAGTAGTTTCGACAGGGCAATATCAAGAAACACCATATATTTT. Together with reference TRBV19 and TRBJ1-3, the CDR3 gives the full variable domain: DGGITQSPKYLFRKEGQNVTLSCEQNLNHDAMYWYRQDPGQGLRLIYYSQIVNDFQKGDIAEGYSVSREKKESFPLTVTSAQKNPTAFYLCASSFDRAISRNTIYFGEGSWLTVV.

The chain links TRBV5-6 to TRBJ2-1; 10 bases line up with TRBD2. This CDR3 spans 16 amino acids. With V trimmed by 0 bases and J by 1 base, 1 base remained unmatched. Per the germline V gene, CDR1 is SGHDT and CDR2 is YYEEEE. CDR3 protein: CASSLEAGGSYNEQFF. The CDR3 DNA follows: TGTGCCAGCAGCTTGGAAGCGGGGGGGTCCTACAATGAGCAGTTCTTC.

V is TRBV3-1 (or the pseudogene TRBV3-2) and J is TRBJ1-1; D uncertain. This CDR3 has 17 amino acids. Trimming removed 4 bases at V and 7 bases at J, with 25 bases between. Germline CDR1 reads LGHDT; CDR2 reads YNNKEL (reference sequence). This chain's CDR3 is CASSRTVVITDGSEAFF. The CDR3, as DNA: TGTGCCAGCAGCCGGACGGTGGTAATTACGGATGGCAGTGAAGCTTTCTTT.

The rearrangement uses TRBV28 and TRBJ2-5; tentative D call: TRBD1 (6 bases). The CDR3 consists of 13 residues. V dropped 4 bases and J dropped 5 bases, with 11 bases sitting between them. Germline CDR1 MDHEN, CDR2 SYDVKM. CDR3 sequence: CASSSGAAETQYF. In DNA, the CDR3 is TGTGCCAGCAGTTCAGGGGCGGCGGAGACCCAGTACTTC.

This clone occurred once. The chain combines TRBV7-2 with TRBJ1-1; D call uncertain. CDR1 is SGHTA, CDR2 FQGNSA, per germline. This CDR3 is built from 15 residues. The V end lost 2 bases, the J end lost 0 bases, and 10 bases lay between the germline ends. CDR3 sequence (DNA): TGTGCCAGCAGCTTACGGGAGGCCATGAACACTGAAGCTTTCTTT. Encoded protein: CASSLREAMNTEAFF.

The chain employs TRBV29-1 and TRBJ1-2; D might be TRBD1 (5 bases). Looked up from germline, CDR1 is SQVTM and CDR2 is ANQGSEA. V was shortened by 3 bases and J by 7 bases, with 15 bases between the two germline ends. This CDR3 is built from 13 residues. In DNA form, the CDR3 reads TGCAGCGTTGACGGTGGGGGGTTAAGTGGCTACACCTTC. Translating it yields CSVDGGGLSGYTF.

J is TRBJ2-7 and V is TRBV25-1; no firm D call. The CDR3 extends over 11 amino acids. V dropped 4 bases and J dropped 6 bases, with 7 bases sitting between them. Germline CDR1 reads MGHDK; CDR2 reads SYGVNS. Here the CDR3 reads CASSVGPEQYF. In nucleotides, the CDR3 is TGTGCCAGCAGTGTAGGGCCCGAGCAGTACTTC.

The chain has TRBV28 and TRBJ2-3, with D perhaps TRBD1 (5 bases). The CDR3 loop spans 15 amino acids. CDR1 is MDHEN and CDR2 is SYDVKM in the germline V gene. Trimming removed 3 bases at V and 1 base at J, with 11 bases between. CDR3 in amino acids: CASSFGRAGTDTQYF. The CDR3, as DNA: TGTGCCAGCAGTTTCGGCAGGGCGGGCACAGATACGCAGTATTTT.

The chain recombines TRBV6-6 with TRBJ2-7, with a weak D call TRBD1 (5 bases). Trimming removed 2 bases at V and 0 bases at J, with 5 bases between. The CDR3 spans 13 residues. The germline gives CDR1 MNHNY, CDR2 SVGAGI (reference sequence). The CDR3 sequence: CASSYDSSYEQYV. The CDR3 coding sequence is TGTGCCAGCAGTTACGACAGCTCCTACGAGCAGTACGTC.

The chain employs TRBV12-5 and TRBJ1-1; 9 nucleotides line up with TRBD1. V was clipped by 3 bases and J by 6 bases; unmatched bases: 11. The V gene's germline CDR1 is LGHNT and CDR2 FRNRAP. The CDR3 contains 16 residues. This CDR3 is CASGFYGTGTSSEAFF. The CDR3 DNA follows: TGTGCTAGTGGTTTCTATGGGACAGGGACTTCGTCTGAAGCTTTCTTT.

Worth noting for this clone: The same CDR3 also results from other DNA sequences found in this sample. The rearrangement links TRBV28 to TRBJ2-5, with TRBD2 as a possible D gene (5 bases). The CDR3 consists of 13 residues. V lost 5 bases and J lost 2, with 9 bases in between. Looked up from germline, CDR1 is MDHEN and CDR2 is SYDVKM. The CDR3 nucleotides are TGTGCCAGCAGTCCCGGACTTCAAGAGACCCAGTACTTC. It is translated as CASSPGLQETQYF.

The chain is built from TRBV12-3 or TRBV12-4 and TRBJ1-1; a weak D match, TRBD1 (5 bases). This CDR3 contains 12 residues. V lost 3 bases to trimming and J lost 6 bases, with 8 bases between them. CDR3 in amino acids: CASSFPGAEAFF. DNA for the CDR3: TGTGCCAGCAGTTTTCCGGGGGCTGAAGCTTTCTTT.

This clone was seen once. The V gene is TRBV6-2 or TRBV6-3, the J gene TRBJ1-1; TRBD1 might be the D (6 bases). Germline-derived CDR1 and CDR2 are MNHEY and SVGEGT. This CDR3 has 11 amino acids. The germline V and J ends were trimmed by 6 bases and 7 bases, with 9 bases remaining between them. Here the CDR3 reads CASSQGGEAFF. CDR3 DNA sequence: TGTGCCAGCAGCCAAGGGGGTGAAGCTTTCTTT.

V and J are TRBV19 and TRBJ1-2; D is undetermined. The CDR3 consists of 14 residues. V was shortened by 7 bases and J by 4 bases, with 16 bases between the two germline ends. Looked up from germline, CDR1 is LNHDA and CDR2 is SQIVND (reference sequence). Here the CDR3 DNA reads TGTGCCAGTACACAACAGCCCAGGACCTATGGCTACACCTTC. Residues: CASTQQPRTYGYTF. The full variable domain, rest sourced from reference TRBV19 and TRBJ1-2, is DGGITQSPKYLFRKEGQNVTLSCEQNLNHDAMYWYRQDPGQGLRLIYYSQIVNDFQKGDIAEGYSVSREKKESFPLTVTSAQKNPTAFYLCASTQQPRTYGYTFGSGTRLTVV.

This chain uses TRBV5-1 with TRBJ1-1; D not resolved. Germline V gene lookup returns CDR1 SGHRS and CDR2 YFSETQ. The CDR3 spans 18 residues. V was clipped by 4 bases and J by 2 bases, with 24 bases between them. The CDR3 spells CASSGGPGGGVSNTEAFF. The CDR3 region has the DNA TGCGCCAGCAGCGGAGGACCCGGAGGCGGGGTCTCCAACACTGAAGCTTTCTTT.

The chain joins TRBV25-1 to TRBJ1-1; D unclear. The germline V gene has CDR1 MGHDK and CDR2 SYGVNS. The CDR3 extends over 14 amino acids. V was shortened by 8 bases and J by 1 base, with 14 bases between the two germline ends. The CDR3 spells CASSSLGENTEAFF. The CDR3 DNA is TGTGCCAGCTCCTCCTTGGGAGAGAACACTGAAGCTTTCTTT.

The chain joins TRBV19 to TRBJ1-2; 8 bases agree with TRBD1. This CDR3 region has 15 residues. From germline, CDR1 is LNHDA and CDR2 SQIVND (reference sequence). The J segment lost 8 bases and the V segment lost 6 bases, leaving 14 bases of the junction unmatched. CDR3 in amino acids: CASSLLPGGNDGYTF. DNA for the CDR3: TGTGCCAGTAGCCTCCTTCCAGGGGGCAACGACGGCTACACCTTC.

The V gene is TRBV11-2, the J gene TRBJ2-7, with unresolved D. The CDR3 spans 16 residues. Per the germline V gene, CDR1 is SGHAT and CDR2 is FQNNGV. With 5 bases removed from V and 0 bases from J, the gap between germline ends came to 17 bases. CDR3 in amino acids: CASSPLARTRSYEQYF. The CDR3 DNA reads TGTGCCAGCAGCCCATTGGCCCGGACCCGCTCCTACGAGCAGTACTTC.

The genes are TRBV24-1 and TRBJ2-3; the match to TRBD2 covers 7 bases. J was trimmed by 1 base and V by 5 bases; bases with no gene match: 8. The CDR3 extends over 16 amino acids. CDR1 KGHDR and CDR2 SFDVKD come from the germline V gene. The CDR3 protein is CATSARDAGGTDTQYF. CDR3 nucleotides: TGTGCCACCAGTGCCAGAGATGCGGGAGGCACAGATACGCAGTATTTT.

The chain joins TRBV7-9 to TRBJ1-6; D perhaps matches TRBD1 (5 bases). CDR3 length equals 18 residues. The germline gives CDR1 SEHNR, CDR2 FQNEAQ (reference sequence). V shed 5 bases and J shed 5 bases, with 22 bases lying between them. DNA for the CDR3: TGTGCCAGCAGCCCCTTTCCAACACGGGGCGGCGATAATTCACCCCTCCACTTT. This encodes CASSPFPTRGGDNSPLHF.

The V and J genes are TRBV30 and TRBJ1-4; D might be TRBD1 (6 bases). The germline V gene has CDR1 GTSNPN and CDR2 SVGIG (reference sequence). Between the trimmed V and J ends, which lost 4 bases and 7 bases, there was a span of 16 bases. This CDR3 region has 14 residues. CDR3 residues: CAWTHLGGPEKLFF. Here the CDR3 DNA reads TGTGCCTGGACCCACCTGGGGGGCCCTGAAAAACTGTTTTTT.

The chain couples TRBV5-1 to TRBJ2-5; D may match TRBD1 or TRBD2 (5 bases each). Germline CDR1 reads SGHRS; CDR2 reads YFSETQ. Trimming removed 4 bases at V and 0 bases at J, with 10 bases between. The CDR3 has 14 residues. The CDR3 protein is CASSMRGYQETQYF. The CDR3 bases are TGCGCCAGCAGCATGAGGGGCTACCAAGAGACCCAGTACTTC.

This chain connects TRBV2 to TRBJ2-7, with a possible D match to TRBD2 (6 bases). V shed 0 bases and J shed 9 bases, with 12 bases lying between them. This CDR3 has 13 amino acids. CDR1 and CDR2 (germline): SNHLY, FYNNEI. CDR3 in DNA: TGTGCCAGCAGTGAAGCTGGGGGACTTTTGCAGTACGTC. Translated: CASSEAGGLLQYV.

The chain employs TRBV2 and TRBJ1-6, with 7 nucleotides matching TRBD1. Trimming at V came to 6 bases and at J to 6 bases, leaving 5 bases not matched to a gene. Germline V gives CDR1 SNHLY, CDR2 FYNNEI. The CDR3 is made up of 14 amino acids. In DNA form, the CDR3 reads TGTGCCAGCAGGGGGACAGTGAGTAATTCACCCCTCCACTTT. It encodes CASRGTVSNSPLHF.

V usage is TRBV9 and J usage is TRBJ2-3; TRBD2 might be the D (5 bases). This CDR3 spans 15 amino acids. In germline, CDR1 is SGDLS, CDR2 YYNGEE. Trimming shortened V by 2 bases and J by 3 bases, and 13 bases separated the two germline ends. The CDR3 DNA follows: TGTGCCAGCAGCGTGAGTAGGACTCGTACAGATACGCAGTATTTT. Encoded protein: CASSVSRTRTDTQYF.

The V call is TRBV4-1, the J call TRBJ2-1; D may be TRBD1 (6 bases). Per the germline V gene, CDR1 is MGHRA and CDR2 is YSYEKL. This CDR3 has 13 residues. V was cut by 10 bases and J by 8 bases, with 18 bases left in between. The CDR3 is CATRGQNRDEQFF. CDR3 sequence (DNA): TGCGCCACCCGGGGACAAAATAGGGATGAGCAGTTCTTC.